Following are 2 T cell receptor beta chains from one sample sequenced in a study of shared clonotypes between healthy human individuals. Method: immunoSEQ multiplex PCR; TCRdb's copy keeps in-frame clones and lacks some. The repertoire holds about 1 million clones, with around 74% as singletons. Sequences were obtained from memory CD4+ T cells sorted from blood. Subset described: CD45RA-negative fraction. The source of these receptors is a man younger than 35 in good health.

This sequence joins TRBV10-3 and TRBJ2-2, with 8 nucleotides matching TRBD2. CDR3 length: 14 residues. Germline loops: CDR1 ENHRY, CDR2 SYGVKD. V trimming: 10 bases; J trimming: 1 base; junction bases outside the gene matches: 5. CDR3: CASLRGVNTGELFF. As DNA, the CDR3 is TGTGCCAGCCTGCGGGGGGTGAACACCGGGGAGCTGTTTTTT.

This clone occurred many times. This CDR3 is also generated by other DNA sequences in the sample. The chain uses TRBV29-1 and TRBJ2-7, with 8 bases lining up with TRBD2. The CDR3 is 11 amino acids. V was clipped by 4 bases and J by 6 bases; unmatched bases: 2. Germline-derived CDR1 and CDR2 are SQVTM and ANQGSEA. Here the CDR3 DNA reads TGCAGCGTTGTACGGGGGGGCGAGCAGTACTTC. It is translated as CSVVRGGEQYF.